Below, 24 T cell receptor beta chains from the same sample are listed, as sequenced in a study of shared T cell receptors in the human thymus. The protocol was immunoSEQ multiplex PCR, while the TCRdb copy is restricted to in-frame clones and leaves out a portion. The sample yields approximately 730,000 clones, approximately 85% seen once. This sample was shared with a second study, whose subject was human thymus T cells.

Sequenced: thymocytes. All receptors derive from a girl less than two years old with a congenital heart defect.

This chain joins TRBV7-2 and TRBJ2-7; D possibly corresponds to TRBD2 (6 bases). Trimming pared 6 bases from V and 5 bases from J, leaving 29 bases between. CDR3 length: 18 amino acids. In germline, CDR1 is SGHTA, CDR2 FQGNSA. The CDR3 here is CASRPLDAAGPLTDEQYF. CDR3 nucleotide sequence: TGTGCCAGCAGGCCACTTGATGCTGCGGGGCCTTTAACGGACGAGCAGTACTTC.

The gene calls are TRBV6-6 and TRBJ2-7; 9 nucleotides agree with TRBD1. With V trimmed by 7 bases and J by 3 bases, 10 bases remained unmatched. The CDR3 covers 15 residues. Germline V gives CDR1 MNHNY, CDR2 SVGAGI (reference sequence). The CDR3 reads CASTPVRDRDYEQYF. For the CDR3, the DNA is TGTGCCAGCACTCCGGTCCGGGACAGGGACTACGAGCAGTACTTC.

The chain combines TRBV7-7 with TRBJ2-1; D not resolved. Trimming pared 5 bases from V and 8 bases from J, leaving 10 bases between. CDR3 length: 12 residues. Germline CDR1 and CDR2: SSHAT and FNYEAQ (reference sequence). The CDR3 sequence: CASSPSEDEQFF. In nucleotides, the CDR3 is TGTGCCAGCAGCCCATCAGAGGATGAGCAGTTCTTC.

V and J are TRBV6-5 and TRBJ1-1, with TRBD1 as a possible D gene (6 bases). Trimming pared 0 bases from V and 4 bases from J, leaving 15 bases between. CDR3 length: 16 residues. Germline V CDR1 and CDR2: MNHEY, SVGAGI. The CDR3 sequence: CASSYSGTSWGTEAFF. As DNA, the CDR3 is TGTGCCAGCAGTTACTCCGGGACAAGTTGGGGCACTGAAGCTTTCTTT.

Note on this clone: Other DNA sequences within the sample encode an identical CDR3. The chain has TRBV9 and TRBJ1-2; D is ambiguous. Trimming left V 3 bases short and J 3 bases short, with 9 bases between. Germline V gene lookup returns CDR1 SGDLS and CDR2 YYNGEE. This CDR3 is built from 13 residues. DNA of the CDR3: TGTGCCAGCAGCGGCCCTCGGGACTATGGCTACACCTTC. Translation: CASSGPRDYGYTF.

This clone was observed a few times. CDR3 bases: TGCGCCAGCAGCCAAGGGACAGCGCGTCTCTATGGCTACACCTTC. This translates into CASSQGTARLYGYTF. The rearrangement links TRBV4-1 to TRBJ1-2, with D tentatively TRBD1 (6 bases). Germline CDR1 is MGHRA and CDR2 is YSYEKL. CDR3 length: 15 residues. V gave up 1 base and J gave up 4 bases, with 13 bases separating them.

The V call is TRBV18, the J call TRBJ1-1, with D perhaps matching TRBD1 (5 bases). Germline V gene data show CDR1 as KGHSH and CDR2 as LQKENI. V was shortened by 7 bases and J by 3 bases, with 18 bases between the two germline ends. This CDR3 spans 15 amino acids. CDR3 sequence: CASFPGPAGDTEAFF. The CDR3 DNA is TGTGCCAGCTTCCCCGGACCCGCGGGGGACACTGAAGCTTTCTTT. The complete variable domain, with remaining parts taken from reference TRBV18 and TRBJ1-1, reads NAGVMQNPRHLVRRRGQEARLRCSPMKGHSHVYWYRQLPEEGLKFMVYLQKENIIDESGMPKERFSAEFPKEGPSILRIQQVVRGDSAAYFCASFPGPAGDTEAFFGQGTRLTVV.

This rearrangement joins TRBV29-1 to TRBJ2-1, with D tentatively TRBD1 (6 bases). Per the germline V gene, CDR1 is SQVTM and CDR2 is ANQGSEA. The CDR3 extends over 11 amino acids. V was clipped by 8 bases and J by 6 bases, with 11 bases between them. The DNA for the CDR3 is TGCAGCACTATAGGGGGCAATGAGCAGTTCTTC. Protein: CSTIGGNEQFF.

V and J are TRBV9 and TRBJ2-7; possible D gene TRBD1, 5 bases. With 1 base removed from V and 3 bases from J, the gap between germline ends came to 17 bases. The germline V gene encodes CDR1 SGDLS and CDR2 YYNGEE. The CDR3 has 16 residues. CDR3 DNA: TGTGCCAGCAGCGTATCAGACAGCCCCTATCTCTACGAGCAGTACTTC. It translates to CASSVSDSPYLYEQYF.

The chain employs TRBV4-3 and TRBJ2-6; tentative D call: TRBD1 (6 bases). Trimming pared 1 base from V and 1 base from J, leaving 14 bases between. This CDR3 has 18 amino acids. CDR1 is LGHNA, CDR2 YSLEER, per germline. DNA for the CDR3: TGCGCCAGCAGCCAAGCTAGAAGTAGGGGGTCTGGGGCCAACGTCCTGACTTTC. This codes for CASSQARSRGSGANVLTF.

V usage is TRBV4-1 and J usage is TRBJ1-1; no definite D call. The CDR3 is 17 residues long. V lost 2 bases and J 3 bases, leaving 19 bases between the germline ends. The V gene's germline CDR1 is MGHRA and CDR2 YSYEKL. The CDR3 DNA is TGCGCCAGCAGCCAAACCCTGAGAGGGAGGGAGGACACTGAAGCTTTCTTT. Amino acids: CASSQTLRGREDTEAFF.

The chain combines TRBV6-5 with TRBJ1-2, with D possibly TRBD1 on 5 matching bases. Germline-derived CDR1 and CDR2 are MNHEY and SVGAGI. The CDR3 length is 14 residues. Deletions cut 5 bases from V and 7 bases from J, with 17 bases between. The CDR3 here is CASSTDRDSLGYTF. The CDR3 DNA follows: TGTGCCAGCAGTACTGATCGGGACTCCCTTGGCTACACCTTC.

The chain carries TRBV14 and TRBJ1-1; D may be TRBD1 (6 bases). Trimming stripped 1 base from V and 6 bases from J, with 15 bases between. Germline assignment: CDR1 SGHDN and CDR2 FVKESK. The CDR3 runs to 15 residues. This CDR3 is CASSQVHREVAEAFF. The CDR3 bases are TGTGCCAGCAGCCAAGTTCACAGGGAAGTCGCTGAAGCTTTCTTT.

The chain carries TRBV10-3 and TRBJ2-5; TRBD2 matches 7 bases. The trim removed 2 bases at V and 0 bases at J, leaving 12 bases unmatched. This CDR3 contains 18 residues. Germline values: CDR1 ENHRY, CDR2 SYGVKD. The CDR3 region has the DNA TGTGCCATCAGTGAGCTCGGCGCCGGCGGGGGTTACCAAGAGACCCAGTACTTC. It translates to CAISELGAGGGYQETQYF.

The CDR3 protein is CASRNLENTEAFF. The CDR3 bases are TGCGCCAGCAGAAATTTAGAGAACACTGAAGCTTTCTTT. The chain has TRBV5-1 and TRBJ1-1; D unresolved. This CDR3 has 13 amino acids. The germline CDR1 and CDR2 sequences are SGHRS and YFSETQ. Trimming removed 5 bases from V and 1 base from J, with 9 bases in between.

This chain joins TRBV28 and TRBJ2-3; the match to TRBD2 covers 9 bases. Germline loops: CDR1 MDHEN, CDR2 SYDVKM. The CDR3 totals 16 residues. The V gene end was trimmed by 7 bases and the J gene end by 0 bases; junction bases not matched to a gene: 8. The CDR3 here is CASIHSGGISTDTQYF. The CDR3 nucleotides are TGTGCCAGCATCCATAGCGGGGGTATTAGCACAGATACGCAGTATTTT.

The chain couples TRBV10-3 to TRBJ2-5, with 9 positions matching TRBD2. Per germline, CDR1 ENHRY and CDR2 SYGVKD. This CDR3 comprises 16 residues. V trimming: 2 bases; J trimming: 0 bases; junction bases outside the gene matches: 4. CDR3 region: CAISERAGGNQETQYF. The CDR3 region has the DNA TGTGCCATCAGTGAGAGGGCGGGGGGGAACCAAGAGACCCAGTACTTC.

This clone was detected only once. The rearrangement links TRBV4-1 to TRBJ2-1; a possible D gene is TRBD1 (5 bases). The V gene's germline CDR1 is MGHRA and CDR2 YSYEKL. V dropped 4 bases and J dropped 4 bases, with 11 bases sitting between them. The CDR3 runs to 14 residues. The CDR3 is CASSRLQGYNEQFF. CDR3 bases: TGCGCCAGCAGCCGCCTCCAGGGTTACAATGAGCAGTTCTTC.

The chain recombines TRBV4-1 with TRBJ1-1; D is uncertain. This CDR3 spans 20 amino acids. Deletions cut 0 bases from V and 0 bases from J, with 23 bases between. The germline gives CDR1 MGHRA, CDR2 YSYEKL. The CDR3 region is CASSQDAYTGFLIMNTEAFF. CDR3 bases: TGCGCCAGCAGCCAAGATGCATACACGGGATTTTTAATCATGAACACTGAAGCTTTCTTT.

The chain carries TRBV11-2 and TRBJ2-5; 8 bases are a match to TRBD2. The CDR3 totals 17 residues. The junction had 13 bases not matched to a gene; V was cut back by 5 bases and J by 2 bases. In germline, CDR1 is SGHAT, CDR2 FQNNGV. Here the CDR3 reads CASSLGLAWAIQETQYF. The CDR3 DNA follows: TGTGCCAGCAGCCTCGGACTAGCTTGGGCCATACAAGAGACCCAGTACTTC.

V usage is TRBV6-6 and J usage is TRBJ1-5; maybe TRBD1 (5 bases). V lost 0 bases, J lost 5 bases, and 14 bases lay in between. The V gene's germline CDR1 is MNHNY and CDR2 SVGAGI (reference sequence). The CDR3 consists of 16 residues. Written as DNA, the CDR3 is TGTGCCAGCAGTTACTCCGAGGCAGGGAATCATCAGCCCCAGCATTTT. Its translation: CASSYSEAGNHQPQHF.

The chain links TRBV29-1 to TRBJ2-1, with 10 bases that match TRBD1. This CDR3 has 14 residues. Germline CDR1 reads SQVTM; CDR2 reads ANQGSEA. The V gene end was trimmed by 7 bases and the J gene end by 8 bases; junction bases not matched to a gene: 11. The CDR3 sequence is CSGSRDRGFYEQFF. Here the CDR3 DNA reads TGCAGCGGAAGCCGGGACAGGGGATTCTATGAGCAGTTCTTC.

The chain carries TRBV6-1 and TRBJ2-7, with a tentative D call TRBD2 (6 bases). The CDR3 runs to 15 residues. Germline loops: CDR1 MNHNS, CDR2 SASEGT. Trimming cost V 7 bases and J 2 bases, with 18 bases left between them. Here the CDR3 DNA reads TGTGCCAGCACTGATGTCCGGGGGACGCCCTACGAGCAGTACTTC. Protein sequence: CASTDVRGTPYEQYF.

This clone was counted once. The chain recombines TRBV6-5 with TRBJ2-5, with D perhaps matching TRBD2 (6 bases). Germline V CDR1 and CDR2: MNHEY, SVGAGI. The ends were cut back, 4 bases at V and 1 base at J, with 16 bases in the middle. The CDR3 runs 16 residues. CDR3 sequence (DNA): TGTGCCAGCAGTTCTAGCCTCACTAGCTCCCAAGAGACCCAGTACTTC. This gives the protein CASSSSLTSSQETQYF.